A selection of T cell receptor beta chains follows, all from one sample in a study of CD8+ T cells in alopecia areata. Sequencing was performed with immunoSEQ multiplex PCR; in TCRdb, only in-frame clones are kept and a portion is missing. Of about 69,000 clones in the sample, approximately 60% are singletons; the top ten hold roughly a sixth. The material was CD8+ T cells sorted from blood, obtained at week 0. All receptors come from a human donor with alopecia areata. CDR3s include the opening cysteine and the closing phenylalanine or tryptophan. D genes are given only for firm matches. The size of a clone is reported for some rows only, either as once, few or many, or as a class for expanded clones.

j_call d_call clone_size v_call cdr3_nt cdr3_aa
TRBJ1-2 NA few TRBV7-2 TGTGCCAGCAGCTTAGCAGTGGCAGGCTATGGCTACACCTTC CASSLAVAGYGYTF
TRBJ2-7 TRBD1 NA TRBV7-2 TGTGCCAGCAGCTTAAGTGGGACAGGAGAAGTCGAGCAGTACTTC CASSLSGTGEVEQYF
TRBJ2-7 TRBD1 NA TRBV29-1 TGCAGCGTAGCTCGGGACAGCCCTTACGAGCAGTACTTC CSVARDSPYEQYF
TRBJ2-3 NA NA TRBV4-1 TGCGCCAGCAGCCCAGGACAGTTGACCCCTCCGGATACGCAGTATTTT CASSPGQLTPPDTQYF
TRBJ2-2 NA few TRBV5-1 TGCGCCAGCAGCTTGCTGTACAGGGCAACCACCGGGGAGCTGTTTTTT CASSLLYRATTGELFF
TRBJ2-7 NA NA TRBV7-9 TGTGCCAGCAGCGCAGATTACGAGCAGTACTTC CASSADYEQYF
TRBJ1-4 NA NA TRBV29-1 TGCAGCGTCGCCTCAACTAATGAAAAACTGTTTTTT CSVASTNEKLFF
TRBJ1-2 NA NA TRBV15 TGTGCCACCAGCAGTCGACAGGCAGCTAACTATGGCTACACCTTC CATSSRQAANYGYTF
TRBJ2-5 NA once TRBV4-3 TGCGCCAGCTCCGAATTGCACAGGGAGCAAGAGACCCAGTACTTC CASSELHREQETQYF
TRBJ1-2 TRBD1 NA TRBV27 TGTGCCAGCAGTTTATCGGACAGGTCTAACTATGGCTACACCTTC CASSLSDRSNYGYTF
TRBJ1-1 NA NA TRBV6-5 TGTGCCAGCAGTTCCAACCTCTTGGAAGCTTTCTTT CASSSNLLEAFF
TRBJ2-1 TRBD2 once TRBV9 TGTGCCAGCAGCGCCCACAGCGGGAGGGCCATCGATGAGCAGTTCTTC CASSAHSGRAIDEQFF
TRBJ2-1 TRBD1 few TRBV25-1 TGTGCCAGCAGTGTACCTTCGCCGGGACAGGGGGGGAATGAGCAGTTCTTC CASSVPSPGQGGNEQFF
TRBJ2-5 TRBD2 once TRBV2 TGTGCCAGCAAGGGTCACGGACTAGTTCAAGAGACCCAGTACTTC CASKGHGLVQETQYF
TRBJ2-2 NA NA TRBV27 TGTGCCAGCAGTATCAACGGGGGACCCGGGGAGCTGTTTTTT CASSINGGPGELFF
TRBJ1-1 TRBD1 NA TRBV5-1 TGCGCCAGCAGCTTGGCAGGGGGCTACACTGAAGCTTTCTTT CASSLAGGYTEAFF
TRBJ2-4 NA NA TRBV15 TGTGCCACCAGCAGAGTGTCTTTGGGGTACGGAAACATTCAGTACTTC CATSRVSLGYGNIQYF
TRBJ2-7 TRBD1 once TRBV13 TGTGCCAGCGCCCGCGAGGGCACCGGGACAGGGGGTTCCTACGAGCAGTACTTC CASAREGTGTGGSYEQYF
TRBJ2-2 NA NA TRBV29-1 TGCAGCGTTGAAACTGGGTCTAACGGGGAGCTGTTTTTT CSVETGSNGELFF
TRBJ1-2 NA NA TRBV2 TGTGCCAGCCTTACGACAGCGTTGGCGTATGGCTACACCTTC CASLTTALAYGYTF
TRBJ1-5 NA NA TRBV6-4 TGTGCTATCCGCGACCATAAAAATCAGCCCCAGCATTTT CAIRDHKNQPQHF
TRBJ1-1 NA NA TRBV28 TGTGCCAGCAGTTTATCCATTACAGGGCCCGCGCCAGGGACTGAAGCTTTCTTT CASSLSITGPAPGTEAFF
TRBJ2-7 NA few TRBV11-2 TGTGCCAGCAGCTTAGAGACCGGGAACGTAAGCTCCTACGAGCAGTACTTC CASSLETGNVSSYEQYF
TRBJ1-2 NA NA TRBV7-8 TGTGCCAGCAGCTCCGGAATGGGAGGGCAGGATGGCTACACCTTC CASSSGMGGQDGYTF
TRBJ2-2 TRBD1 few TRBV29-1 TGCAGCGCCTCGGGACAGGGAGGCAACACCGGGGAGCTGTTTTTT CSASGQGGNTGELFF
TRBJ1-2 NA NA TRBV30 TGTGCCTGGACCTCAGGGGTTGGCTACACCTTC CAWTSGVGYTF
TRBJ2-1 NA once TRBV30 TGTGCCTGGAGTTACCCATTAATGTATGAGCAGTTCTTC CAWSYPLMYEQFF
TRBJ2-2 TRBD2 NA TRBV4-1 TGCGCCAGCAGCCTGGCGGGAGGTCTCACCGGGGAGCTGTTTTTT CASSLAGGLTGELFF
TRBJ1-1 NA few TRBV5-1 TGCGCCAGCAGCTTGGGGACCGGGACTGAAGCTTTCTTT CASSLGTGTEAFF
TRBJ2-7 NA NA TRBV7-2 TGTGCCAGCAGCCCTAGACAGGAATACGAGCAGTACTTC CASSPRQEYEQYF
TRBJ2-5 NA NA TRBV27 TGTGCCAGCAGTTCCGACTCTCGAGGGATCCAAGAGACCCAGTACTTC CASSSDSRGIQETQYF
TRBJ2-1 NA NA TRBV29-1 TGCAGCGTTGAAGTCAGAGGCGGTATCGGGCAGTTCTTC CSVEVRGGIGQFF
TRBJ1-6 TRBD1 NA TRBV4-1 TGCGCCAGCAGCCAATGGACAGGGATGGGTTCACCCCTCCACTTT CASSQWTGMGSPLHF
TRBJ1-1 NA NA TRBV27 TGTGCCAGCTGGGAATACCGGGGAAACACTGAAGCTTTCTTT CASWEYRGNTEAFF
TRBJ2-5 TRBD1 NA TRBV28 TGTGCCAGCAGTCCGCACCGGGACAGGGTGGGGGGAGAGACCCAGTACTTC CASSPHRDRVGGETQYF
TRBJ2-1 TRBD2 once TRBV4-3 TGCGCCAGCAGCCAAGACCCCCCGGGACTAGTCAATGAGCAGTTCTTC CASSQDPPGLVNEQFF
TRBJ2-2 TRBD1 NA TRBV6-5 TGTGCCAGCAGACCAGGACAGGGGGAGGCCGGGGAGCTGTTTTTT CASRPGQGEAGELFF
TRBJ2-1 NA NA TRBV30 TGTGCCTGGAGTGTACGATACAGGGCGAATGAGCAGTTCTTC CAWSVRYRANEQFF
TRBJ2-5 NA NA TRBV7-6 TGTGCCAGCAGCTTCTATCAGGGAATGGCGCAAGAGACCCAGTACTTC CASSFYQGMAQETQYF
TRBJ2-5 NA NA TRBV28 TGTGCCAGCAGTTTCATACTAGGCCAAGAGACCCAGTACTTC CASSFILGQETQYF
TRBJ1-2 TRBD1 few TRBV29-1 TGCAGCGCTAGGACAGGGGCTAGCTATGGCTACACCTTC CSARTGASYGYTF
TRBJ2-5 TRBD2 NA TRBV4-2 TGTGCCAGCAGCCAAGGGGACTACTCCCAAGAGACCCAGTACTTC CASSQGDYSQETQYF
TRBJ1-2 TRBD1 NA TRBV9 TGTGCCAGCAGCGTCCGGGACAGGCAACCTAACTATGGCTACACCTTC CASSVRDRQPNYGYTF
TRBJ2-3 NA NA TRBV7-9 TGTGCCAGCAGCCATACCATGACGGGCGCAACTTCAGATACGCAGTATTTT CASSHTMTGATSDTQYF